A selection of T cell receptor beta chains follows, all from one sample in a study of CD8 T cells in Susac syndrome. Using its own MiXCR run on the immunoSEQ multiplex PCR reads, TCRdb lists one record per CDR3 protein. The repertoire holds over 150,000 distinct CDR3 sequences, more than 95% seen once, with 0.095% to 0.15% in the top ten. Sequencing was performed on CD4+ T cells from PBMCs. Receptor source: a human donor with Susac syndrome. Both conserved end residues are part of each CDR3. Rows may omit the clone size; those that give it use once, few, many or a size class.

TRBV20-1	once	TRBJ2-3	CSASTGGTTDTQYF
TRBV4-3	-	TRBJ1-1	CASSQDHDRGVTEAFF
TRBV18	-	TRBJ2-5	CASSPPSLPETQYF
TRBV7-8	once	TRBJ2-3	CASSLVTSGYTDTQYF
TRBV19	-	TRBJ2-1	CASSMTGLAFLDEQFF
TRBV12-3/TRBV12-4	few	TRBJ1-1	CASSLVGPEAFF
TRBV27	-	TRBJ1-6	CASSLGTGRNSPLHF
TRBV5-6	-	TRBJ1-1	CASSLDTEAFF
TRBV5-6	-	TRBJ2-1	CASSPVGRNEQFF
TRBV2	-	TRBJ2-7	CASNRGGAGEQYF
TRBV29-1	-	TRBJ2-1	CSVRAGGSYNEQFF
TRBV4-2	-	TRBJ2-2	CASSQDGGRASVELFF
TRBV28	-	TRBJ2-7	CASSFRDAIYEQYF
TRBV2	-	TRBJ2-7	CASSPESYEQYF
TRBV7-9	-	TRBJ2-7	CASSTVDRGQGQYF
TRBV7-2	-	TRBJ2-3	CASSLKLAGGSTDTQYF
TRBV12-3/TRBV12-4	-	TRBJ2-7	CASSLMGGEQYF
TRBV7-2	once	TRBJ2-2	CASSSRGRGITGELFF
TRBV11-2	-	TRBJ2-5	CASSLARHTQYF
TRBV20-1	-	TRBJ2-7	CSALTLNAGDRGLHEQYF
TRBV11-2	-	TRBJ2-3	CASKTGGLGTQYF
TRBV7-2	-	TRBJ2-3	CASSFLSGSSTDTQYF
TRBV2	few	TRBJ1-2	CASSPRTGDYGYTF
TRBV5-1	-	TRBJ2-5	CASSLEGADQETQYF
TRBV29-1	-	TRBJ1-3	CSVEASAGNTIYF
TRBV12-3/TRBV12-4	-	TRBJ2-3	CASSLGSGRASDTQYF
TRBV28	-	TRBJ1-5	CASSSPTGTGSGAQHF
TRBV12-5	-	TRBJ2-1	CASGLNGNEQFF